Shown below are 11 T cell receptor beta chains from a single sample sequenced in a study of patients and donors after allogeneic stem cell transplantation. TCRdb reanalysed the RT-PCR reads using MiXCR and keeps one entry per CDR3 protein. The sample includes 160,000 or so distinct CDR3 sequences, 24% of them seen just once. Sequencing input: blood, either unsorted or a sorted T cell fraction (not recorded which). Receptor source: a human donor who was either an allogeneic HSCT recipient or a stem cell or donor lymphocyte infusion donor (not recorded which). It is not recorded whose cells these are; they may come from a transplant donor.

Concerning this clonotype: One end of the junction is discordant with germline, which a read error may explain. The rearrangement uses TRBV7-7 and TRBJ2-3; D is undetermined. The germline CDR1 and CDR2 sequences are SSHAT and FNYEAQ (reference sequence). This CDR3 has 14 amino acids. The CDR3 sequence: CASSPSLGTDTQYF. The DNA for the CDR3 is TGTGCTAGCAGCCCCAGTCTCGGCACAGATACGCAGTATTTT.

This clonotype was seen a few times. The J gene is TRBJ1-1, the V gene TRBV7-8, with D unclear. Germline V lookup: CDR1 SGHVS, CDR2 FQNEAQ. The CDR3 is 13 residues long. V dropped 6 bases and J dropped 1 base, with 9 bases sitting between them. The CDR3 nucleotides read TGTGCCAGCAGAACCCCAGGGAACACTGAAGCTTTCTTT. Its translation: CASRTPGNTEAFF.

A few counts support this clonotype. The V call is TRBV7-3, the J call TRBJ1-1; D ambiguous. V shed 5 bases and J shed 10 bases, with 20 bases lying between them. The CDR3 extends over 14 amino acids. Germline-derived CDR1 and CDR2 are SGHTA and FQGTGA. CDR3 sequence reads: CASSPSPSDPGAFF. The CDR3 bases are TGTGCCAGCAGCCCATCGCCATCGGACCCGGGAGCTTTCTTT.

This clonotype was counted a few times. The gene calls are TRBV20-1 and TRBJ1-2, with D perhaps TRBD1 (6 bases). The CDR3 is 13 residues long. The germline V and J ends were trimmed by 3 bases and 8 bases, with 16 bases remaining between them. In germline, CDR1 is DFQATT, CDR2 SNEGSKA (reference sequence). The CDR3, as DNA: TGCAGTGCTAGTGGCCGGGGGGCGCACGGCTACACCTTC. Its translation is CSASGRGAHGYTF.

The J gene is TRBJ2-2, the V gene TRBV29-1, with 7 bases that match TRBD2. V was pared by 6 bases and J by 3 bases, with 13 bases of the junction left unmatched. The CDR3 spans 16 residues. CDR1 and CDR2 (germline): SQVTM, ANQGSEA. The CDR3 DNA reads as TGCAGCGTGGGGGGGAGACTCGCCCAACACACCGGGGAGCTGTTTTTT. This gives the protein CSVGGRLAQHTGELFF.

This clonotype has a handful of counts. V gene TRBV5-1 combines with J gene TRBJ2-7, with a tentative D call TRBD1 (5 bases). This CDR3 has 15 residues. CDR1 SGHRS and CDR2 YFSETQ come from the germline V gene. Trimming shortened V by 0 bases and J by 5 bases, and 15 bases separated the two germline ends. CDR3 sequence reads: CASSLAASWGHEQYF. CDR3 bases: TGCGCCAGCAGCTTGGCTGCTAGTTGGGGCCACGAGCAGTACTTC.

This clonotype has just a few counts. The CDR3 nucleotides are TGTGCCAGCAGTTATGGGATCACAGATACGCAGTATTTT. Amino acids: CASSYGITDTQYF. J is TRBJ2-3 and V is TRBV6-5; D is unclear. Trimming shortened V by 3 bases and J by 2 bases, and 6 bases separated the two germline ends. The CDR3 runs to 13 residues. Germline CDR1 reads MNHEY; CDR2 reads SVGAGI.

This chain uses TRBV19 with TRBJ2-1, with TRBD2 matching 7 bases. Trimming at V came to 4 bases and at J to 2 bases, leaving 11 bases not matched to a gene. This CDR3 is 17 amino acids long. The germline V gene has CDR1 LNHDA and CDR2 SQIVND (reference sequence). CDR3 region: CASSRTLAGLAYNEQFF. CDR3 bases: TGTGCCAGTAGTAGAACATTAGCGGGCCTAGCCTACAATGAGCAGTTCTTC.

This clonotype has ten or more counts. V gene TRBV6-5 combines with J gene TRBJ1-1; weak D call: TRBD1 (6 bases). The CDR3 covers 14 residues. The V end lost 3 bases, the J end lost 7 bases, and 15 bases lay between the germline ends. Germline CDR1 reads MNHEY; CDR2 reads SVGAGI. DNA of the CDR3: TGTGCCAGCAGTTATTCCGGGGGCGCGGATGAAGCTTTCTTT. Encoded protein: CASSYSGGADEAFF.

The J gene is TRBJ2-7, the V gene TRBV21-1; the DNA was not used to check the table's D call, TRBD1. TRBV21-1 is annotated as a pseudogene. The CDR3 is made up of 15 amino acids. The DNA for the CDR3 is TGTGCCAGCAGCAAAGAGGAGGGGGCGCTGGACGAGCAGTACTTC. Amino acids: CASSKEEGALDEQYF.

The rearrangement joins TRBV5-6 to TRBJ2-3, with TRBD2 matching 7 bases. The J segment lost 6 bases and the V segment lost 6 bases, leaving 13 bases of the junction unmatched. Germline V gene lookup returns CDR1 SGHDT and CDR2 YYEEEE. The CDR3 extends over 15 amino acids. The CDR3 here is CASTLREAGEDTQYF. In DNA form, the CDR3 reads TGTGCCAGCACCCTAAGAGAGGCGGGAGAGGATACGCAGTATTTT. Filled out from reference TRBV5-6 and TRBJ2-3, the complete variable domain reads DAGVTQSPTHLIKTRGQQVTLRCSPKSGHDTVSWYQQALGQGPQFIFQYYEEEERQRGNFPDRFSGHQFPNYSSELNVNALLLGDSALYLCASTLREAGEDTQYFGPGTRLTVL.